This passage covers 16 T cell receptor beta chains from one sample sequenced in a study of CD8+ T cells in alopecia areata. Extraction and reverse transcription of RNA yielded cDNA as the sequencing template. Repertoires were generated with immunoSEQ multiplex PCR, while TCRdb's copy carries only in-frame clones and drops some. The repertoire has 150,000 to 200,000 clones, 50% to 60% of them found once; the top ten carry about 15%. The source material was CD4+ T cells sorted from blood, sampled at week 0. These receptor sequences come from a human donor with alopecia areata.

This clone was seen many times. The sample holds other DNA sequences that translate to the same CDR3. The chain is built from TRBV2 and TRBJ1-1; TRBD1 might be the D (6 bases). Germline values: CDR1 SNHLY, CDR2 FYNNEI. There are 13 residues in the CDR3. V gave up 6 bases and J gave up 4 bases, with 12 bases separating them. The CDR3 loop reads CASRVDRGTEAFF. For the CDR3, the DNA is TGTGCCAGCAGGGTGGACAGAGGCACTGAAGCTTTCTTT. Drawing the rest from reference TRBV2 and TRBJ1-1, the complete variable domain is EPEVTQTPSHQVTQMGQEVILRCVPISNHLYFYWYRQILGQKVEFLVSFYNNEISEKSEIFDDQFSVERPDGSNFTLKIRSTKLEDSAMYFCASRVDRGTEAFFGQGTRLTVV.

This chain links TRBV6-5 with TRBJ1-5, with TRBD1 as a possible D gene (6 bases). Trimming cost V 7 bases and J 5 bases, with 18 bases left between them. CDR1 and CDR2 (germline): MNHEY, SVGAGI. CDR3 length: 15 amino acids. The CDR3 region has the DNA TGTGCCAGCACTTCCCTGGGGGGGCCCGATCAGCCCCAGCATTTT. This gives the protein CASTSLGGPDQPQHF.

The chain carries TRBV7-9 and TRBJ1-1; 7 nucleotides agree with TRBD1. The CDR3 loop spans 13 amino acids. Per germline, CDR1 SEHNR and CDR2 FQNEAQ (reference sequence). V was clipped by 11 bases and J by 2 bases; unmatched bases: 8. CDR3: CAAHRGPNTEAFF. In DNA form, the CDR3 reads TGTGCCGCACACAGGGGACCCAACACTGAAGCTTTCTTT.

This chain connects TRBV30 to TRBJ1-2; possible D gene TRBD1, 6 bases. The CDR3 spans 13 residues. The V end lost 2 bases, the J end lost 4 bases, and 11 bases lay between the germline ends. Germline assignment: CDR1 GTSNPN and CDR2 SVGIG (reference sequence). CDR3 nucleotides: TGTGCCTGGAGTCTGGGGGGCGGCTATGGCTACACCTTC. Its protein is CAWSLGGGYGYTF.

The gene calls are TRBV5-6 and TRBJ1-6; D might be TRBD1 (5 bases). CDR3 length: 15 residues. CDR1 and CDR2 from the germline V gene are SGHDT and YYEEEE. Trimming took 2 bases from V and 6 from J, leaving 12 bases between them. DNA for the CDR3: TGTGCCAGCAGCTTCGGGGGTATCCTTAATTCACCCCTCCACTTT. It codes for CASSFGGILNSPLHF.

This clone came up once. The V call is TRBV6-6, the J call TRBJ1-2; 8 positions match TRBD1. This CDR3 has 16 residues. V trimming: 0 bases; J trimming: 6 bases; junction bases outside the gene matches: 9. Germline V gene sequence: CDR1 MNHNY, CDR2 SVGAGI (reference sequence). CDR3 sequence reads: CASSYSTSRGHDGYTF. The CDR3 DNA is TGTGCCAGCAGTTACTCGACAAGCAGGGGGCACGATGGCTACACCTTC.

This sequence joins TRBV29-1 and TRBJ2-1, with unresolved D. CDR1 and CDR2 from the germline V gene are SQVTM and ANQGSEA. CDR3 length: 12 residues. The V end was cut by 6 bases, the J end by 0 bases, with 6 bases between. The CDR3 loop is CSVAISYNEQFF. DNA of the CDR3: TGCAGCGTAGCTATCTCCTACAATGAGCAGTTCTTC.

The chain combines TRBV9 with TRBJ1-2, with no clear D. V was trimmed by 5 bases and J by 4 bases, leaving 12 bases between them. The CDR3 covers 13 residues. From germline, CDR1 is SGDLS and CDR2 YYNGEE. The CDR3 sequence is CASRDNTGYGYTF. Written as DNA, the CDR3 is TGTGCCAGCAGAGATAACACGGGCTATGGCTACACCTTC.

This clone was counted only a few times. The chain carries TRBV5-6 and TRBJ2-2, with D uncertain. The germline V and J ends were trimmed by 0 bases and 6 bases, with 6 bases remaining between them. The germline V gene has CDR1 SGHDT and CDR2 YYEEEE. The CDR3 loop spans 13 amino acids. CDR3 protein: CASSLDLAGELFF. In DNA form, the CDR3 reads TGTGCCAGCAGCTTGGACCTCGCCGGGGAGCTGTTTTTT.

The chain combines TRBV6-5 with TRBJ2-7; 9 bases match TRBD1. Germline V CDR1 and CDR2: MNHEY, SVGAGI. CDR3 length: 13 amino acids. Trimming removed 4 bases from V and 6 bases from J; junction bases left unmatched: 4. The CDR3 spells CASSSATGGEQYF. As DNA, the CDR3 is TGTGCCAGCAGTTCTGCGACAGGGGGCGAGCAGTACTTC.

Only a few counts were recorded for this clone. The chain is built from TRBV5-1 and TRBJ2-1; 8 positions match TRBD1. There are 15 residues in the CDR3. CDR1 and CDR2 from the germline V gene are SGHRS and YFSETQ. The V segment lost 0 bases and the J segment 3 bases; nucleotides outside the gene matches: 2. For the CDR3, the DNA is TGCGCCAGCAGCTTGGCACAGGGGGACTACAATGAGCAGTTCTTC. Residues: CASSLAQGDYNEQFF.

This clone was seen more than once but under ten times. This chain uses TRBV7-8 with TRBJ2-5; 7 bases line up with TRBD2. Trimming took 1 base from V and 2 from J; bases not matched to a gene: 16. Germline loops: CDR1 SGHVS, CDR2 FQNEAQ. This CDR3 has 19 amino acids. The CDR3, as DNA: TGTGCCAGCAGCTTAGTGGCGGCGAGAGGGAGGGCAGCTCAAGAGACCCAGTACTTC. Its translation: CASSLVAARGRAAQETQYF.

The genes are TRBV18 and TRBJ2-5; TRBD2 might be the D (5 bases). This CDR3 has 14 residues. Germline V gene sequence: CDR1 KGHSH, CDR2 LQKENI. Trimming left V 2 bases short and J 2 bases short, with 9 bases between. CDR3 DNA: TGTGCCAGCTCACCAGGACTGCTGCAAGAGACCCAGTACTTC. It is translated as CASSPGLLQETQYF.

This chain links TRBV18 with TRBJ1-1; D may be TRBD1 (6 bases). Germline V gene lookup returns CDR1 KGHSH and CDR2 LQKENI. The CDR3 spans 14 residues. V lost 1 base and J 2 bases, leaving 8 bases between the germline ends. This CDR3 reads CASSPQDRNTEAFF. The DNA for the CDR3 is TGTGCCAGCTCACCACAGGACAGAAACACTGAAGCTTTCTTT.

The chain is built from TRBV30 and TRBJ2-2; either TRBD1 or TRBD2 may supply D (5 bases each). Germline V lookup: CDR1 GTSNPN, CDR2 SVGIG (reference sequence). The CDR3 contains 14 residues. V was shortened by 8 bases and J by 5 bases, with 18 bases between the two germline ends. The CDR3 DNA reads as TGTGCCAGTACACGGGGCATAATAACCGGGGAGCTGTTTTTT. It is translated as CASTRGIITGELFF.

The chain is built from TRBV29-1 and TRBJ1-3, with 8 bases identical to TRBD1. J gave up 3 bases and V 6 bases, and 10 bases lay outside the gene matches. Per germline, CDR1 SQVTM and CDR2 ANQGSEA. There are 15 residues in the CDR3. The CDR3 nucleotides read TGCAGCGTGGCCCGGACAGGGTCAGGTGGAAACACCATATATTTT. This translates into CSVARTGSGGNTIYF.